The text below deals with one T cell receptor beta chain. Original handling: By means of reference gene primer amplification, nucleated cell counts were estimated. Profiled with immunoSEQ multiplex PCR; TCRdb holds only in-frame clones, not every one. Clone size and V and J calls were adopted from that table, with D and trimming inferred from the DNA. The sample gives 110,000 or so clones, roughly 90% of which show up once; 8.4% is in the top ten. The CDR3 is 13 amino acids. V trimming: 8 bases; J trimming: 11 bases; junction bases outside the gene matches: 11. CDR1 is MDHEN, CDR2 SYDVKM, per germline. The data belong to a study of blood T cell repertoires in COVID-19. Background on the study: Samples of COVID-19 (acute and convalescent) were obtained from the United States, Italy and Spain. PBMCs, B-cell-depleted T cells, or T cells were the source of the cDNA or gDNA that made up the material.

Material for sequencing was peripheral blood. This clonotype was sampled from a woman in her 70s who had recovered from COVID-19. The chain is built from TRBV28 and TRBJ1-2; TRBD1 aligns across 10 bases. In DNA form, the CDR3 reads TGTGCCAGCCGTACCGGGACAGGGGCGATATACACCTTC. As protein: CASRTGTGAIYTF.